The clone carrying this T cell receptor beta chain was detected a few times. Its antigen is still unknown. Generation of TCR cDNA used 5'RACE template switching (which added a universal primer site and UMIs). MiXCR, applied by TCRdb to the 5' RACE reads, yields one record per CDR3 protein. The sample has 620,000 or so distinct CDR3 sequences; about a sixth are singletons. Germline V gene data show CDR1 as MNHEY and CDR2 as SMNVEV (reference sequence). J lost 10 bases, V lost 1 base, and 12 bases had no gene match. The CDR3 has 17 amino acids. The data belong to a study of T cells after yellow fever vaccination. Study findings and constraints: Once the booster was given, most primary-vaccination clones reappeared, at about 96% for CD4 and more than 85% for CD8. Contaminating bulk clonotypes could be abundant in FACS-sorted repertoires.

The sequence came from a man between 18 and 29 years old who received the YFV17D yellow fever vaccine. The sample was PBMCs, taken roughly 5 days after the first yellow fever vaccination. The rearrangement uses TRBV27 and TRBJ1-6; TRBD1 aligns across 8 bases. CDR3 in DNA: TGTGCCAGCAGTTTATATTGGACAGGGAGTGGTGGATCACCCCTCCACTTT. Translated: CASSLYWTGSGGSPLHF.